The source of this T cell receptor beta chain is a study of cytomegalovirus exposure and HLA in healthy donors. For the study at large: When 350 to 500 donors were genotyped, about 80% of them were found to fall in the Caucasian-associated ancestry cluster.

Germline CDR1 is SGHAT and CDR2 is FQNNGV. The CDR3 runs to 14 residues. The V and J ends lost 1 base and 2 bases respectively, with 6 bases between them. Both 60 Vbeta primers and 13 Jbeta primers went into the PCR. Sequencing was performed with immunoSEQ multiplex PCR; in TCRdb, only in-frame clones are kept and a portion is missing. The sample carries approximately 61,000 clones, about 80% recorded once. Healthy bone marrow donors made up the cohort. What was sequenced was PBMCs. V and J are TRBV11-2 and TRBJ2-1; D possibly corresponds to TRBD2 (5 bases). The TCR sequence derives from a middle-aged man in good health and CMV-seropositive. DNA for the CDR3: TGTGCCAGCAGCTTAGCACTAGCCTACAATGAGCAGTTCTTC. This encodes CASSLALAYNEQFF.